One T cell receptor (beta chain) is described in this entry. The antigen this receptor binds is unknown. Base qualities are not at hand, and no much larger clone is one base apart. Total RNA was extracted from the cultured T cells using TRIzol reagent. 5' rapid amplification of cDNA ends (5'RACE) was the method used to amplify TCRbeta libraries from the RNA. Library concentration and integrity were checked with Qubit, an Agilent instrument, and quantitative PCR before sequencing. Sequencing of qualified libraries was performed on Illumina HiSeq or MiSeq by a commercial service provider. The paper's processing steps were these. TCR sequences in each sample were identified using MiXCR version 1.8.2. To qualify, a clone needed a CDR3 longer than four amino acids, an in-frame nucleotide length, and no stop codon. A read containing the complete CDR3 structure was defined as an effective read. Validation of expanded clones was performed by RT-PCR with 24 Vbeta primers, GeneScan spectratyping, and Sanger sequencing. TCRdb cleaned the public reads at Q25 with fastp, built clones with MiXCR and kept in-frame beta chains. CDR3 protein duplicates are merged, each entry listing the most common genes and DNA. The V and J calls shown here were made by TCRdb, not taken from the authors' results. The sample has 10,000 to 15,000 distinct CDR3 sequences on record, roughly two fifths of them singletons. Clones ranked in the top ten supply about a third of the sample.

This record belongs to a study of T cell repertoires and leukemia-associated antigens (dated by TCRdb to the late 2010s). About the study as a whole: Roughly 16.1 million effective reads were obtained overall, with each sample giving about 5.1 to 7 million read pairs and 3.3 to 5.0 million effective reads. Using in vitro peptide stimulation of healthy T cells, the study sought to determine the antigen recognized by a TCR Vbeta21 clone earlier detected in CML patients. The research as a whole found: The antigen specificity and function of the expanded clones were not directly tested, and further investigation of both was required. Across the four groups, there were no significant differences in the numbers of Vbeta genes (roughly 60), Jbeta genes (approximately 15), VDJ rearrangements, or unique CDR3s.

As a first step, CD3+ T cells were rested overnight at around 2.5 million cells/mL in RPMI 1640 lacking fetal bovine serum. Following the manufacturer's instructions, MACS immunomagnetic beads were used to pull CD3+ T cells out of the PBMCs. Looking up the germline V gene (reference sequence) yields CDR1 DFQATT and CDR2 SNEGSKA. The CDR3 contains 15 residues, cysteine and phenylalanine counted. Of the read, only the CDR3 DNA is kept; its 45 bases are in frame from base 1. The germline V end is reduced by 6 bases and the J end by 2 bases; junction bases left unmatched: 9. The receptor chain draws on TRBV20-1 and TRBJ2-7, and 11 junction bases match TRBD2. The sequence came from a female donor in good health. Source material: CD3+ T cells sorted from blood and cultured. The CDR3 protein is CSANKRLAGTYEQYF. In nucleotide form, the sequence is TGCAGTGCAAACAAGCGACTAGCGGGGACCTACGAGCAGTACTTC.